The T cell receptor (beta chain) under discussion was sequenced for a study of blood T cell repertoires in COVID-19. Study information: Sites in the United States, Italy and Spain provided acute and convalescent COVID-19 samples. PBMCs, B-cell-depleted T cells, or T cells were the source of the cDNA or gDNA that made up the material.

The germline gives CDR1 SEHNR, CDR2 FQNEAQ (reference sequence). The CDR3 covers 13 residues. V shed 7 bases and J shed 13 bases, with 17 bases lying between them. Some clones are missing from TCRdb's copy, which holds only in-frame ones; the method was immunoSEQ multiplex PCR. This sample has around 80,000 clones, with roughly 78% found just once. Source material: peripheral blood. The V call is TRBV7-9, the J call TRBJ1-6; possible D gene TRBD1, 5 bases. The TCR originated in a woman in her 70s with acute or convalescent COVID-19. The CDR3 DNA follows: TGTGCCAGCACCGCTGGGGGGGGGAGTCCCCTCCACTTT. It codes for CASTAGGGSPLHF. The full variable domain, completed using reference TRBV7-9 and TRBJ1-6, is DTGVSQNPRHKITKRGQNVTFRCDPISEHNRLYWYRQTLGQGPEFLTYFQNEAQLEKSRLLSDRFSAERPKGSFSTLEIQRTEQGDSAMYLCASTAGGGSPLHFGNGTRLTVT.